A single sample is the source of the 31 T cell receptor beta chains below, sequenced in a study of shared clonotypes between healthy human individuals. Produced via immunoSEQ multiplex PCR; TCRdb's table is partial and in-frame only. This sample yields some 1,400,000 clones, of which roughly 97% are seen a single time; approximately 1% belongs to the top ten. Source material: naive CD4+ T cells sorted from blood. As to subset: CD45RA+ positively selected. The receptors shown here come from a man aged 25-45 years in good health.

The rearrangement joins TRBV5-1 to TRBJ2-6; possibly TRBD1 or TRBD2 for D (6 bases each). CDR3 length: 15 residues. In germline, CDR1 is SGHRS, CDR2 YFSETQ. Trimming shortened V by 7 bases and J by 3 bases, and 14 bases separated the two germline ends. This CDR3 reads CASGLQGFGANVLTF. For the CDR3, the DNA is TGCGCCAGCGGACTACAGGGTTTTGGGGCCAACGTCCTGACTTTC.

CDR3 nucleotides: TGCGCCAGCAGCCAAAGGACAGCGAGGAACACCGGGGAGCTGTTTTTT. Translated, it gives CASSQRTARNTGELFF. The gene calls are TRBV4-1 and TRBJ2-2; perhaps TRBD1 as D (6 bases). The germline V gene has CDR1 MGHRA and CDR2 YSYEKL. V lost 2 bases and J 1 base, leaving 11 bases between the germline ends. CDR3 size: 16 residues.

J is TRBJ1-5 and V is TRBV7-3; D ambiguous. This CDR3 spans 15 amino acids. From germline, CDR1 is SGHTA and CDR2 FQGTGA. V was clipped by 4 bases and J by 5 bases, with 15 bases between them. The CDR3 DNA follows: TGTGCCAGCAGCTCAACTCCCGGACGGGATCAGCCCCAGCATTTT. Translating it yields CASSSTPGRDQPQHF.

Note on this clone: The sample has other DNA sequences that encode this CDR3 too. The chain combines TRBV18 with TRBJ2-7; D is ambiguous. This CDR3 is built from 15 residues. The germline CDR1 and CDR2 sequences are KGHSH and LQKENI. V was trimmed by 0 bases and J by 0 bases, leaving 9 bases between them. CDR3 bases: TGTGCCAGCTCACCACCCGGCCAGCGCTCCTACGAGCAGTACTTC. It is translated as CASSPPGQRSYEQYF.

V and J are TRBV15 and TRBJ2-3; 11 nucleotides align to TRBD2. The CDR3 has 17 residues. Germline loops: CDR1 LNHNV, CDR2 YYDKDF (reference sequence). V trimming: 3 bases; J trimming: 3 bases; junction bases outside the gene matches: 8. DNA for the CDR3: TGTGCCACCAGCAGGGCCCTTAGCGGGAGGGTTACAGATACGCAGTATTTT. It encodes CATSRALSGRVTDTQYF.

This clone was detected only once. This chain uses TRBV6-1 with TRBJ1-1; 9 nucleotides line up with TRBD1. The V gene's germline CDR1 is MNHNS and CDR2 SASEGT. V was pared by 5 bases and J by 5 bases, with 9 bases of the junction left unmatched. CDR3 length equals 15 residues. CDR3 DNA: TGTGCCAGCAGTTTACGACAGGGGGAACGGACTGAAGCTTTCTTT. It codes for CASSLRQGERTEAFF.

This clone is a singleton in its sample. This chain joins TRBV5-5 and TRBJ2-1; D may correspond to TRBD1 or TRBD2 (5 bases each). CDR3 length: 15 residues. V dropped 2 bases and J dropped 4 bases, with 13 bases sitting between them. Germline V gives CDR1 SGHKS, CDR2 YYEKEE (reference sequence). In nucleotides, the CDR3 is TGTGCCAGCAGCTTATCCCGGGACGGATACAATGAGCAGTTCTTC. The encoded protein is CASSLSRDGYNEQFF.

The rearrangement joins TRBV11-3 to TRBJ2-1; 8 bases are shared with TRBD1. The ends lost 1 base at V and 6 bases at J; junction bases unmatched: 8. CDR3 size: 16 residues. CDR1 and CDR2 (germline): SGHNT, YENEEA. CDR3 nucleotide sequence: TGTGCCAGCAGCTTAGGCCAGGGGGCGGGGAGCAATGAGCAGTTCTTC. Protein: CASSLGQGAGSNEQFF.

The chain combines TRBV5-1 with TRBJ2-4, with TRBD2 identical over 10 bases. CDR3 length equals 17 residues. Germline V gene lookup returns CDR1 SGHRS and CDR2 YFSETQ. V lost 5 bases, J lost 2 bases, and 10 bases stayed unmatched. The CDR3 is CASSRDSGRGSKNIQYF. Here the CDR3 DNA reads TGCGCCAGCAGTCGGGACAGCGGGAGGGGCTCCAAAAACATTCAGTACTTC.

V usage is TRBV19 and J usage is TRBJ2-2; D unresolved. The CDR3 contains 14 residues. Between the trimmed V and J ends, which lost 8 bases and 2 bases, there was a span of 12 bases. Germline CDR1 LNHDA, CDR2 SQIVND (reference sequence). CDR3 nucleotides: TGTGCCAGTCGGCAGACGGTTAACACCGGGGAGCTGTTTTTT. Encoded protein: CASRQTVNTGELFF.

To note about this clone: The sample holds other DNA sequences that translate to the same CDR3. The chain uses TRBV30 and TRBJ1-5, with D maybe TRBD1 (5 bases). The V end was cut by 1 base, the J end by 1 base, with 5 bases between. Germline assignment: CDR1 GTSNPN and CDR2 SVGIG (reference sequence). There are 13 residues in the CDR3. CDR3: CAWSDRSNQPQHF. CDR3 nucleotides: TGTGCCTGGAGTGACAGGAGCAATCAGCCCCAGCATTTT.

The chain employs TRBV9 and TRBJ2-3, with a possible D match to TRBD2 (6 bases). Trimming took off 5 bases at V and 0 bases at J, with 10 bases between the two ends. This CDR3 has 14 amino acids. CDR1 is SGDLS, CDR2 YYNGEE, per germline. In DNA, the CDR3 is TGTGCCAGCAGGCGGGATGGAAGCACAGATACGCAGTATTTT. Translation gives CASRRDGSTDTQYF.

The chain couples TRBV6-1 to TRBJ1-3; maybe TRBD1 (5 bases). V was clipped by 2 bases and J by 2 bases, with 13 bases between them. The CDR3 is made up of 16 amino acids. Germline loops: CDR1 MNHNS, CDR2 SASEGT. The CDR3 coding sequence is TGTGCCAGCAGTGAATGGGACGGCTCCACTGGAAACACCATATATTTT. It codes for CASSEWDGSTGNTIYF.

This chain connects TRBV6-5 to TRBJ1-1, with D maybe TRBD1 (5 bases). CDR1 and CDR2 (germline): MNHEY, SVGAGI. With 8 bases removed from V and 3 bases from J, the gap between germline ends came to 19 bases. The CDR3 covers 15 residues. CDR3 protein: CASRSYWGIYTEAFF. The DNA for the CDR3 is TGTGCCAGCCGCTCATATTGGGGGATTTACACTGAAGCTTTCTTT.

The chain recombines TRBV25-1 with TRBJ2-4; D may be TRBD1 (6 bases). CDR1 and CDR2 from the germline V gene are MGHDK and SYGVNS. V was pared by 2 bases and J by 2 bases, with 7 bases between. There are 14 residues in the CDR3. CDR3 loop: CASSETGTKNIQYF. In nucleotides, the CDR3 is TGTGCCAGCAGTGAAACAGGGACCAAAAACATTCAGTACTTC.

As concerns this clone: This same CDR3 is encoded by further DNA sequences in the sample. CDR3 sequence: CASSILGSNQPQHF. The CDR3 bases are TGTGCCAGTAGCATCTTAGGTAGCAATCAGCCCCAGCATTTT. The genes are TRBV19 and TRBJ1-5; no reliable D call. Germline values: CDR1 LNHDA, CDR2 SQIVND (reference sequence). V dropped 6 bases and J dropped 0 bases, with 9 bases sitting between them. The CDR3 contains 14 residues.

V is TRBV18 and J is TRBJ1-3; D is unresolved. V dropped 6 bases and J dropped 0 bases, with 27 bases sitting between them. CDR3 length equals 20 residues. Germline V CDR1 and CDR2: KGHSH, LQKENI. CDR3 coding DNA: TGTGCCAGCTCGTTATCCAGACGGCCGGCGAGGTCAAACTCTGGAAACACCATATATTTT. Its protein product is CASSLSRRPARSNSGNTIYF.

This chain uses TRBV5-6 with TRBJ2-5; no clear D gene. V was pared by 2 bases and J by 5 bases, with 16 bases between. This CDR3 region has 15 residues. The V gene's germline CDR1 is SGHDT and CDR2 YYEEEE. The CDR3 loop is CASSFNRDPWETQYF. The CDR3 bases are TGTGCCAGCAGCTTCAACCGAGATCCATGGGAGACCCAGTACTTC.

The chain has TRBV11-2 and TRBJ2-3; tentative D call: TRBD1 (6 bases). There are 15 residues in the CDR3. Germline V gene sequence: CDR1 SGHAT, CDR2 FQNNGV. V lost 4 bases to trimming and J lost 0 bases, with 11 bases between them. The CDR3: CASSSRTASTDTQYF. CDR3 bases: TGTGCCAGCAGCTCTAGGACAGCTAGCACAGATACGCAGTATTTT. The full variable domain, rest sourced from reference TRBV11-2 and TRBJ2-3, is EAGVAQSPRYKIIEKRQSVAFWCNPISGHATLYWYQQILGQGPKLLIQFQNNGVVDDSQLPKDRFSAERLKGVDSTLKIQPAKLEDSAVYLCASSSRTASTDTQYFGPGTRLTVL.

The genes are TRBV28 and TRBJ1-1, with D perhaps TRBD1 (5 bases). The V and J ends lost 10 bases and 4 bases respectively, with 10 bases between them. This CDR3 has 11 amino acids. Germline CDR1 MDHEN, CDR2 SYDVKM. CDR3 loop: CATRVGTEAFF. The CDR3 bases are TGTGCCACCAGGGTCGGCACTGAAGCTTTCTTT. The full variable domain, in which reference TRBV28 and TRBJ1-1 provide the parts outside the CDR3, is DVKVTQSSRYLVKRTGEKVFLECVQDMDHENMFWYRQDPGLGLRLIYFSYDVKMKEKGDIPEGYSVSREKKERFSLILESASTNQTSMYLCATRVGTEAFFGQGTRLTVV.

The chain combines TRBV19 with TRBJ2-7; D is possibly TRBD2 (6 bases). The CDR3 loop spans 18 amino acids. V was shortened by 3 bases and J by 4 bases, with 25 bases between the two germline ends. CDR1 is LNHDA and CDR2 is SQIVND in the germline V gene (reference sequence). This chain's CDR3 is CASSILAARTDHKYEQYF. The CDR3 DNA reads TGTGCCAGTAGTATCTTAGCGGCCCGAACAGACCACAAATACGAGCAGTACTTC.

The J gene is TRBJ2-2, the V gene TRBV27, with 7 bases lining up with TRBD2. The CDR3 runs 16 residues. CDR1 MNHEY and CDR2 SMNVEV come from the germline V gene (reference sequence). With V trimmed by 7 bases and J by 6 bases, 14 bases remained unmatched. CDR3 sequence reads: CASTLGGSLGSGELFF. The CDR3 DNA reads TGTGCCAGCACTCTGGGGGGGAGCCTGGGATCCGGGGAGCTGTTTTTT.

The chain combines TRBV5-4 with TRBJ2-1; TRBD2 might be the D (6 bases). Between the trimmed V and J ends, which lost 5 bases and 1 base, there was a span of 10 bases. The CDR3 covers 14 residues. Germline values: CDR1 SGHNT, CDR2 YYREEE (reference sequence). CDR3 sequence (DNA): TGTGCCAGCAGTCCAGGGAGGTCCTACAATGAGCAGTTCTTC. Amino acid sequence: CASSPGRSYNEQFF.

The chain carries TRBV30 and TRBJ2-7, with D tentatively TRBD1 or TRBD2 (5 bases each). This CDR3 region has 14 residues. The V end lost 5 bases, the J end lost 2 bases, and 16 bases lay between the germline ends. The germline V gene has CDR1 GTSNPN and CDR2 SVGIG (reference sequence). The CDR3 sequence is CAWEAGTRTYEQYF. CDR3 DNA: TGTGCCTGGGAGGCCGGGACGCGCACCTACGAGCAGTACTTC.

The gene calls are TRBV5-1 and TRBJ2-1; no firm D call. Per the germline V gene, CDR1 is SGHRS and CDR2 is YFSETQ. V dropped 4 bases and J dropped 8 bases, with 7 bases sitting between them. This CDR3 comprises 11 residues. The CDR3 nucleotides read TGCGCCAGCAGCGTTTATCATGAGCAGTTCTTC. Its protein product is CASSVYHEQFF. The entire variable domain, with the rest obtained from reference TRBV5-1 and TRBJ2-1, is as follows: KAGVTQTPRYLIKTRGQQVTLSCSPISGHRSVSWYQQTPGQGLQFLFEYFSETQRNKGNFPGRFSGRQFSNSRSEMNVSTLELGDSALYLCASSVYHEQFFGPGTRLTVL.

The CDR3 reads CSVDQGFATEAFF. CDR3 DNA sequence: TGCAGCGTTGACCAGGGATTTGCCACTGAAGCTTTCTTT. The chain is built from TRBV29-1 and TRBJ1-1, with D possibly TRBD1 on 5 matching bases. Looked up from germline, CDR1 is SQVTM and CDR2 is ANQGSEA. The ends were cut back, 3 bases at V and 4 bases at J, with 12 bases in the middle. The CDR3 sequence is 13 residues long.

With regard to this clone: Other DNA sequences in this specimen translate into the identical CDR3. The chain recombines TRBV18 with TRBJ2-3, with 9 bases matching TRBD2. The V gene's germline CDR1 is KGHSH and CDR2 LQKENI. The CDR3 covers 16 residues. V was pared by 0 bases and J by 2 bases, with 3 bases of the junction left unmatched. CDR3 sequence: CASSPPSGRATDTQYF. The CDR3 DNA is TGTGCCAGCTCACCACCTAGCGGGAGAGCCACAGATACGCAGTATTTT.

V is TRBV7-9 and J is TRBJ1-2; D gene unclear. This CDR3 is 14 amino acids long. Germline CDR1 reads SEHNR; CDR2 reads FQNEAQ (reference sequence). Trimming left V 0 bases short and J 0 bases short, with 5 bases between. CDR3 sequence: CASSLAWSNYGYTF. CDR3 sequence (DNA): TGTGCCAGCAGCTTAGCGTGGTCTAACTATGGCTACACCTTC. Together with reference TRBV7-9 and TRBJ1-2, the CDR3 gives the full variable domain: DTGVSQNPRHKITKRGQNVTFRCDPISEHNRLYWYRQTLGQGPEFLTYFQNEAQLEKSRLLSDRFSAERPKGSFSTLEIQRTEQGDSAMYLCASSLAWSNYGYTFGSGTRLTVV.

The CDR3 protein is CASSLQLAGSYEQYF. The CDR3 nucleotides are TGTGCCAGCAGCTTGCAGCTAGCAGGCTCCTACGAGCAGTACTTC. V is TRBV5-4 and J is TRBJ2-7, with a weak D call TRBD2 (5 bases). Per germline, CDR1 SGHNT and CDR2 YYREEE (reference sequence). CDR3 length: 15 residues. Trimming left V 1 base short and J 0 bases short, with 11 bases between.

CDR3 in amino acids: CASSQVSENYGYTF. The CDR3, as DNA: TGCGCCAGCAGCCAAGTCAGCGAAAACTATGGCTACACCTTC. This rearrangement joins TRBV4-1 to TRBJ1-2; D gene unclear. V lost 1 base to trimming and J lost 2 bases, with 8 bases between them. The germline CDR1 and CDR2 sequences are MGHRA and YSYEKL. The CDR3 covers 14 residues.

The DNA of the CDR3 is TGTGCCAGCAGCTTAGATCTCGGGGAGCTAGGGGGTACGCAGTATTTT. It is translated as CASSLDLGELGGTQYF. This chain joins TRBV11-2 and TRBJ2-3, with D maybe TRBD1 (6 bases). The CDR3 runs 16 residues. Germline V gene lookup returns CDR1 SGHAT and CDR2 FQNNGV. The V and J ends lost 0 bases and 8 bases respectively, with 18 bases between them.